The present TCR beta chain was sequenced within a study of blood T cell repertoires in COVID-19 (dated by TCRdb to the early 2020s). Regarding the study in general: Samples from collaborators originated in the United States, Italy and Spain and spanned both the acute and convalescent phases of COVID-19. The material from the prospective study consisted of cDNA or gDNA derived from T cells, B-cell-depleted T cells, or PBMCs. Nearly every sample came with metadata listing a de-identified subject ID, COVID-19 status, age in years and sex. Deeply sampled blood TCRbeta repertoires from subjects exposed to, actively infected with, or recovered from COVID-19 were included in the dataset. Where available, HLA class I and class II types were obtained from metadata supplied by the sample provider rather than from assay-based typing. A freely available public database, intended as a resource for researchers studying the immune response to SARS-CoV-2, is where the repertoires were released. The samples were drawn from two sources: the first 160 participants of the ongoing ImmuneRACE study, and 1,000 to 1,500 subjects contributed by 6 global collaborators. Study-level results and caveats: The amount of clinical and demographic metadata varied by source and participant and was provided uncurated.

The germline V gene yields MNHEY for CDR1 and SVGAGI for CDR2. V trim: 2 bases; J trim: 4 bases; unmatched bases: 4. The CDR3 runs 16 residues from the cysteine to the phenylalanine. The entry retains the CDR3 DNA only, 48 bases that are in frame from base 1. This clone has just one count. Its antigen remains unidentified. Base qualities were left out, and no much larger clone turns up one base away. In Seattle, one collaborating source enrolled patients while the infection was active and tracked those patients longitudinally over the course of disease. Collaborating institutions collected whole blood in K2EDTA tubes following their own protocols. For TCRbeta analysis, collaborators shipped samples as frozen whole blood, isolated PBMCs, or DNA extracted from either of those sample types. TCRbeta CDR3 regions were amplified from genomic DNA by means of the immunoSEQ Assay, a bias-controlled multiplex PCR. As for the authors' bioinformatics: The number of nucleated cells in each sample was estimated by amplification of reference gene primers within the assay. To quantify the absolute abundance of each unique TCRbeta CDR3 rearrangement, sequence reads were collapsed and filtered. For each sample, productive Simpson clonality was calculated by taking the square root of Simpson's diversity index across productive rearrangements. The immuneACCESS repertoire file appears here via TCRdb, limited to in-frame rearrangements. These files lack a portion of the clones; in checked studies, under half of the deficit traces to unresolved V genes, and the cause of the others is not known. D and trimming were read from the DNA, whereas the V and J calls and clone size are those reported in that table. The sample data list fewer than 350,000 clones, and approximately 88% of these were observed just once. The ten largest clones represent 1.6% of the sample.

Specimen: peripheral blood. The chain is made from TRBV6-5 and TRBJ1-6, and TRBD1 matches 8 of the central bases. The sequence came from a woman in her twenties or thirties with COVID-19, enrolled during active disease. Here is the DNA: TGTGCCAGCAGTTACGGACAGGGACTTTATAATTCACCCCTCCACTTT. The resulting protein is CASSYGQGLYNSPLHF.